What follows are 8 T cell receptor beta chains derived from one specimen sequenced in a study of OX40 agonist ivuxolimab in advanced cancers. Some clones are missing from TCRdb's copy, which holds only in-frame ones; the method was immunoSEQ multiplex PCR. The sample has about 15,000 clones; over 80% are singletons. This specimen was CD4+ or CD8+ T cells sorted from blood, taken in a trial of the OX40 agonist ivuxolimab. These receptors all come from an adult with an advanced solid tumor such as melanoma, head and neck, liver or kidney cancer.

This rearrangement joins TRBV10-3 to TRBJ1-5, with TRBD1 as a possible D gene (6 bases). Deletions cut 2 bases from V and 1 base from J, with 9 bases between. The CDR3 runs 15 residues. Per germline, CDR1 ENHRY and CDR2 SYGVKD. The CDR3 nucleotides are TGTGCCATCAGTGAGGGGACACCCAGCAATCAGCCCCAGCATTTT. Protein product: CAISEGTPSNQPQHF.

J is TRBJ1-3 and V is TRBV10-3; D gene ambiguous. Germline V lookup: CDR1 ENHRY, CDR2 SYGVKD. Trimming took off 2 bases at V and 2 bases at J, with 13 bases between the two ends. The length of the CDR3 is 16 residues. CDR3 amino acids: CAISEPWGEAGNTIYF. CDR3 coding DNA: TGTGCCATCAGTGAGCCCTGGGGAGAAGCTGGAAACACCATATATTTT.

This clone is medium-sized by share. This rearrangement joins TRBV5-4 to TRBJ2-7, with TRBD1 matching 10 bases. Germline trimming cut 4 bases from V and 3 bases from J; bases unmatched to any gene: 4. The length of the CDR3 is 14 residues. Germline loops: CDR1 SGHNT, CDR2 YYREEE (reference sequence). CDR3 DNA: TGTGCCAGCAGCCCCGGACAGGGGGTCTACGAGCAGTACTTC. It yields the protein CASSPGQGVYEQYF.

In this sample, this clone is medium-sized. The same CDR3 also results from other DNA sequences found in this sample. The chain carries TRBV30 and TRBJ2-7; tentatively, D is TRBD2 (6 bases). Germline CDR1 is GTSNPN and CDR2 is SVGIG (reference sequence). V was clipped by 0 bases and J by 4 bases, with 7 bases between them. The CDR3 runs to 12 residues. CDR3 sequence reads: CAWSVRGYEQYF. CDR3 coding DNA: TGTGCCTGGAGTGTACGGGGGTACGAGCAGTACTTC.

V and J are TRBV4-3 and TRBJ2-7; 7 positions match TRBD2. Germline loops: CDR1 LGHNA, CDR2 YSLEER. Trimming took 1 base from V and 1 from J; bases not matched to a gene: 4. The CDR3 spans 15 residues. The CDR3 loop reads CASSQGDGRSYEQYF. The CDR3, as DNA: TGCGCCAGCAGCCAAGGAGACGGGAGGTCCTACGAGCAGTACTTC.

This clone was detected once. This rearrangement joins TRBV30 to TRBJ2-3; possibly TRBD2 for D (6 bases). Germline V lookup: CDR1 GTSNPN, CDR2 SVGIG (reference sequence). Trimming stripped 3 bases from V and 3 bases from J, with 13 bases between. This CDR3 contains 14 residues. The CDR3 spells CAWSGSGRTDTQYF. As DNA, the CDR3 is TGTGCCTGGAGCGGTTCTGGGAGGACAGATACGCAGTATTTT. The full variable domain, with the rest looked up from reference TRBV30 and TRBJ2-3, is SQTIHQWPATLVQPVGSPLSLECTVEGTSNPNLYWYRQAAGRGLQLLFYSVGIGQISSEVPQNLSASRPQDRQFILSSKKLLLSDSGFYLCAWSGSGRTDTQYFGPGTRLTVL.

This chain joins TRBV20-1 and TRBJ2-7, with a possible D match to TRBD2 (6 bases). Trimming cost V 5 bases and J 5 bases, with 10 bases left between them. This CDR3 has 11 amino acids. Germline values: CDR1 DFQATT, CDR2 SNEGSKA (reference sequence). The CDR3 region is CSASREDEQYF. Written as DNA, the CDR3 is TGCAGTGCTTCCAGGGAGGACGAGCAGTACTTC.

The chain couples TRBV7-9 to TRBJ2-2; a possible D gene is TRBD2 (6 bases). Trimming left V 8 bases short and J 4 bases short, with 14 bases between. CDR1 and CDR2 from the germline V gene are SEHNR and FQNEAQ (reference sequence). This CDR3 contains 14 residues. CDR3 sequence: CASSGLWGTGELFF. DNA for the CDR3: TGTGCCAGCTCGGGACTTTGGGGCACCGGGGAGCTGTTTTTT.